This T cell receptor (beta chain) came from a study of T cell repertoires in cytomegalovirus infection (dated by TCRdb to about 2019). The study in broad terms: Alongside well-studied HLA-B-restricted epitopes, the peptide stimulations were aimed at recently identified HLA-C-restricted CMV epitopes, whose presentation resists viral immunomodulation. The HLA type of each donor mattered for the analysis, because public TCR beta signatures pointed to carriage of CMV infection along with the matching HLA type.

The data were produced on an Illumina HiSeq 1500. TCRdb redid the processing of the public reads, applying fastp at Q25 and MiXCR, and retained in-frame beta chains. Rows merge per CDR3 protein into single entries with the most common DNA and genes. This sample lists approximately 770,000 distinct CDR3 sequences; around 29% were detected once. Of the sample, roughly 13% falls within the top ten clones. Trimming removed 6 bases from V and 2 bases from J, leaving 13 bases between the germline ends. From a lookup of the germline V gene (reference sequence), CDR1 and CDR2 are MNHEY and SMNVEV. The CDR3, cysteine through phenylalanine, is 14 amino acids long. CDR3 DNA is the only sequence kept; it has 42 bases, read in frame from the first base. Findings and caveats that apply to the study as a whole: The ex vivo response was dominated by HLA-C-restricted CMV-specific TCR beta clonotypes, which also provided the single most frequent clonotype in two of eight donors. Carriers of CMV infection plus the relevant HLA type were discriminated by the cumulative frequency of public TCR beta family members in the study cohort and in an independent approximately 400-donor cohort.

This clonotype has just a few counts. No cognate antigen has been identified for it. Base qualities are not recorded, but no much larger clone differs from it by a single base. In the paper's terms, the treatment or condition label means: in vitro stimulation with specific CMV peptide epitopes to enrich CMV-specific T cells. This clonotype was obtained from a human donor in good health (CMV status not recorded). Some clones in this sample may be carry-over from other donors' samples. The chain employs TRBV27 and TRBJ1-1; the D gene is perhaps TRBD1, from 6 matching bases. Material: cultured CD8+ T cells from PBMCs, obtained from culture after CMV antigen stimulation. The encoded CDR3 is CASSFGQTNTEAFF. The bases read TGTGCCAGCAGCTTTGGACAGACCAACACTGAAGCTTTCTTT.